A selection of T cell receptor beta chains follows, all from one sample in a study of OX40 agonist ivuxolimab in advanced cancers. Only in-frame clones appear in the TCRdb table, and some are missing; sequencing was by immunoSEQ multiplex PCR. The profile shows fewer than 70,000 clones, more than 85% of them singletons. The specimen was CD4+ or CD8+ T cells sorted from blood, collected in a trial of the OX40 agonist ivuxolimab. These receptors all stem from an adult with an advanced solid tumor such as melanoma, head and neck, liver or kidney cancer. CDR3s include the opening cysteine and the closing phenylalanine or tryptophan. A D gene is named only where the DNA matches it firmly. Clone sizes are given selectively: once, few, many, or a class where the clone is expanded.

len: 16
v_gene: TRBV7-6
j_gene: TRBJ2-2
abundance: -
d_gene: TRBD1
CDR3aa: CASSLDRSANTGELFF
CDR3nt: TGTGCCAGCAGCTTGGACAGGTCCGCGAACACCGGGGAGCTGTTTTTT

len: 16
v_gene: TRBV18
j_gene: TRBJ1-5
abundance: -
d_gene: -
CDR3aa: CASSPIGGVGNQPQHF
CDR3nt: TGTGCCAGCTCCCCAATCGGCGGGGTCGGCAATCAGCCCCAGCATTTT

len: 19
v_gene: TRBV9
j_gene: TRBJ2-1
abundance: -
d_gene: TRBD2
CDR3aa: CASSVVPARVGGSYNEQFF
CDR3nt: TGTGCCAGCAGCGTAGTACCAGCCCGGGTGGGGGGGTCCTACAATGAGCAGTTCTTC

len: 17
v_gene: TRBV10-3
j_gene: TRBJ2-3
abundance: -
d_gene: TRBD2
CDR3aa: CAIRTSGAGTSTDTQYF
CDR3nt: TGTGCCATCAGGACCTCCGGAGCGGGGACTAGCACAGATACGCAGTATTTT

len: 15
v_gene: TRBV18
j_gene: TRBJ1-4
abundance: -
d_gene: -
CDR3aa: CASSPRSSGGEKLFF
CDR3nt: TGTGCCAGCTCACCGAGATCTTCTGGGGGAGAAAAACTGTTTTTT

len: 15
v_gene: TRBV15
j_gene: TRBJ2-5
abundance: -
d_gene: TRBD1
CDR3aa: CATSRKRTGGETQYF
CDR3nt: TGTGCCACCAGCAGAAAACGGACAGGGGGGGAGACCCAGTACTTC

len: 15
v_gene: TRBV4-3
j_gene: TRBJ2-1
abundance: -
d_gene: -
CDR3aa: CASSQTLALYNEQFF
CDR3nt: TGCGCCAGCAGCCAAACCCTAGCTCTCTACAATGAGCAGTTCTTC

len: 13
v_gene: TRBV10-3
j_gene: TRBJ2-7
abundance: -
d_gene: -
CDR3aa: CAISESAAYEQYF
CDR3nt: TGTGCCATCAGTGAGTCAGCAGCCTACGAGCAGTACTTC

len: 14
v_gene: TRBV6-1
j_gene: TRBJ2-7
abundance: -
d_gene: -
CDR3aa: CASSDEGPSYEQYF
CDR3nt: TGTGCCAGCAGTGATGAGGGGCCGTCCTACGAGCAGTACTTC

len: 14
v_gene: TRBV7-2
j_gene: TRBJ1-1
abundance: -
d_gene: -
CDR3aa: CASCPQGGSTEAFF
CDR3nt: TGTGCCAGCTGCCCGCAGGGCGGGAGCACTGAAGCTTTCTTT

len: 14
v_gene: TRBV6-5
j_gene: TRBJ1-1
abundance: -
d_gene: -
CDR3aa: CASGILVGDTEAFF
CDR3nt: TGTGCCAGCGGAATCCTGGTGGGGGACACTGAAGCTTTCTTT

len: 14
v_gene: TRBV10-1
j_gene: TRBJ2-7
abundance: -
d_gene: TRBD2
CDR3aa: CAHRRASGSYEQYF
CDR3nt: TGCGCCCACCGCCGGGCTAGCGGGAGCTACGAGCAGTACTTC

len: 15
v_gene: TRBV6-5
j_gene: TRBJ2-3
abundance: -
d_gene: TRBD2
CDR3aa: CASSYGTSGPDTQYF
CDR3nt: TGTGCCAGCAGTTATGGGACTAGCGGACCAGATACGCAGTATTTT

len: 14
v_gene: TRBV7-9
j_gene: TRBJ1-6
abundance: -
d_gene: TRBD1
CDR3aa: CASSAGQGPSPLHF
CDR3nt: TGTGCCAGCAGCGCAGGACAGGGGCCTTCACCCCTCCACTTT

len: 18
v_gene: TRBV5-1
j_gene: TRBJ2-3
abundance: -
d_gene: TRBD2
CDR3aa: CASSPGGTSGISTDTQYF
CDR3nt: TGCGCCAGCAGCCCGGGAGGGACTAGCGGGATCAGCACAGATACGCAGTATTTT

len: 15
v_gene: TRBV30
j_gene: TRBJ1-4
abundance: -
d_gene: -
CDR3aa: CAWSRSGGWNEKLFF
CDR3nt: TGTGCCTGGAGTAGGTCTGGGGGCTGGAATGAAAAACTGTTTTTT

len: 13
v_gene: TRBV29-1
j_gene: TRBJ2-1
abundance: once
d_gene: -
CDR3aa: CSAGGSSYNEQFF
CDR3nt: TGCAGCGCTGGAGGGAGTTCCTACAATGAGCAGTTCTTC

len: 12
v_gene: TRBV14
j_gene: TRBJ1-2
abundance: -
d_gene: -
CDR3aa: CASSPGAGGYTF
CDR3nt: TGTGCCAGCAGCCCCGGGGCCGGGGGCTACACCTTC

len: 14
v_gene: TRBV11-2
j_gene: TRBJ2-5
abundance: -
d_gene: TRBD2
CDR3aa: CASSRTSGSIFQYF
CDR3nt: TGTGCCAGCAGCCGCACTAGCGGGAGTATTTTCCAGTACTTC

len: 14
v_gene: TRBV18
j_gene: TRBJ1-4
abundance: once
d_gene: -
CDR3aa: CATTTGTTNEKLFF
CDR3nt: TGTGCCACCACAACTGGTACAACTAATGAAAAACTGTTTTTT

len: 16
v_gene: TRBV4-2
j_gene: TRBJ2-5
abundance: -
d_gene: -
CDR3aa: CASSQLQRSPQETQYF
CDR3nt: TGTGCCAGCAGCCAACTTCAGCGCTCCCCCCAAGAGACCCAGTACTTC

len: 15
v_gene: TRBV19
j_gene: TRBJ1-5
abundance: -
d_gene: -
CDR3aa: CASTQARLGNQPQHF
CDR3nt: TGTGCCAGTACCCAAGCCCGTTTGGGGAATCAGCCCCAGCATTTT

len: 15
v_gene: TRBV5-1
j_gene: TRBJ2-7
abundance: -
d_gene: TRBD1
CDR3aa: CASSPGQAPSYEQYF
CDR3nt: TGCGCCAGCAGCCCAGGACAGGCTCCATCCTACGAGCAGTACTTC

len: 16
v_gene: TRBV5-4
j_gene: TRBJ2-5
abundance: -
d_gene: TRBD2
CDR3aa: CASSLEASGSIETQYF
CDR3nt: TGTGCCAGCAGCTTGGAGGCTAGCGGGAGTATCGAGACCCAGTACTTC

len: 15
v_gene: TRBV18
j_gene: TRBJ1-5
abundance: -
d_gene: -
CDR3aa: CASRKDREGNQPQHF
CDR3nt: TGTGCCAGCCGAAAGGATAGGGAGGGCAATCAGCCCCAGCATTTT

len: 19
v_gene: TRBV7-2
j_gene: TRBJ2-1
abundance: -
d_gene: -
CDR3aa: CASSALGHRGISSYNEQFF
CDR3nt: TGTGCCAGCAGCGCACTTGGGCACCGAGGGATTAGCTCCTACAATGAGCAGTTCTTC

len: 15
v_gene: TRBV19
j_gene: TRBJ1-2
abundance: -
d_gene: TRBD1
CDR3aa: CASSIRGTGSYSYTF
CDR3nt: TGTGCCAGTAGTATCCGCGGGACAGGATCCTATAGCTACACCTTC

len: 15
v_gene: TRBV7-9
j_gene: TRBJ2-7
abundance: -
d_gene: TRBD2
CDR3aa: CASSRLAGLSYEQYF
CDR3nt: TGTGCCAGCAGCCGTCTAGCGGGACTCTCCTACGAGCAGTACTTC